This T cell receptor beta chain was retrieved from a study of CD8 T cells in ankylosing spondylitis. Study results and caveats: Disease-linked clones were CD8+ and relatively rare in peripheral blood. A motif in TCR beta, a set of under ten highly homologous variants, appeared characteristic of ankylosing spondylitis blood. Reactive arthritis synovial fluid and blood were previously reported to contain some motif variants.

On this clonotype: As yet, its antigen is unknown.

Quantitative 5'-RACE was performed with molecular barcodes, and it yielded the TCR beta libraries. TCRdb used MiXCR to reprocess the 5' RACE reads, holding one entry per CDR3 protein. The sample contains around 890,000 distinct CDR3 sequences, about 11% of which appear only once. Germline-derived CDR1 and CDR2 are DFQATT and SNEGSKA (reference sequence). CDR3 size: 13 residues. The J segment lost 13 bases and the V segment lost 2 bases, leaving 10 bases of the junction unmatched. The material sequenced was blood, either unsorted or a sorted T cell fraction (not recorded which). The gene calls are TRBV20-1 and TRBJ1-1; TRBD1 matches 10 bases. The source is a male donor with ankylosing spondylitis. In DNA form, the CDR3 reads TGCAGTGCTAGAAGCCTAAGACAGGGGGCGGATTTCTTT. Translation gives CSARSLRQGADFF.